The rows below give T cell receptor beta chains drawn from one sample of a study of T cell repertoires in cytomegalovirus infection. No cognate antigen is known for these TCRs. From the reads, TCRdb called clonotypes with MiXCR, one entry per CDR3 protein. The sample consists of 160,000 or so distinct CDR3 sequences, roughly 22% of them appearing once. This specimen consisted of CD8+ T cells from cultured PBMCs, obtained from culture after CMV antigen stimulation. These TCRs come from a human donor in good health (CMV status not recorded). Some clones in this sample may be carry-over from other donors' samples. Both conserved end residues are part of each CDR3. The order of the fields is D gene, V gene, CDR3 protein. The D gene is left open where the match is weak.

NA | TRBV12-3/TRBV12-4 | CASSSRGDGPTDTQYF
NA | TRBV11-2 | CASSPGFEAFF
NA | TRBV7-2 | CASRPRDYGYTF
TRBD1 | TRBV7-9 | CASSRQGQGQETQYF
NA | TRBV6-4 | CASSHQGLDTQYF
NA | TRBV7-2 | CASSPRAGINQPQHF
TRBD2 | TRBV4-1 | CASSQGSLAGTAKNIQYF
TRBD2 | TRBV7-8 | CASSAYPGTTMTQYF
NA | TRBV7-2 | CASSLTGTINYGYTF
NA | TRBV12-3/TRBV12-4 | CASTVVGFDEQFF
NA | TRBV2 | CATTTENYGYTF
NA | TRBV5-6 | CASSFQGLETQYF
NA | TRBV7-4 | CASSLGRDTSGYGYTF
TRBD2 | TRBV7-2 | CASSRRETGTSTTRKETQYF
NA | TRBV29-1 | CSVVAASPGNTIYF
NA | TRBV5-1 | CASSGTTGIQETQYF
NA | TRBV9 | CASSPPSNEAFF
NA | TRBV5-6 | CASSLEPVGQLNTEAFF
NA | TRBV6-6 | CASTDRPYNQPQHF
NA | TRBV7-6 | CASSLGRSLLGTDTQYF
NA | TRBV29-1 | CSVGGQSYEQYF
TRBD2 | TRBV6-1 | CASSLGTSSDPLYQETQYF
NA | TRBV2 | CASSDWAGAEGYTF
NA | TRBV7-6 | CASSLTGGSNTEAFF
TRBD2 | TRBV11-3 | CASSLDVGGAPYNEQFF
NA | TRBV7-8 | CASSTDTGFVEQYF
TRBD1 | TRBV4-1 | CASSRTSWDSEFYGYTF
NA | TRBV11-2 | CASRSFRRANYGYTF
NA | TRBV7-9 | CASSLGSQGLRNTEAFF
TRBD1 | TRBV7-9 | CASSSSQDRTEAFF
NA | TRBV7-2 | CASSFKGTDTQYF
NA | TRBV28 | CASSLSREAGELFF
NA | TRBV20-1 | CSAQGLREGGKNIQYF
TRBD2 | TRBV7-2 | CASSLGLAGGPVAKNIQYF
NA | TRBV7-2 | CASSLRLPPYNEQFF
NA | TRBV5-6 | CASSLNFIPEQFF
TRBD2 | TRBV7-4 | CASSSRGSGKNTDTQYF
NA | TRBV4-1 | CASSVIPNTGELFF
NA | TRBV7-6 | CASSFGPAYSNQPQHF
NA | TRBV5-6 | CASSATEILYGYTF
NA | TRBV6-1 | CASTPNDLNTEAFF
NA | TRBV7-3 | CASSPGSVNTEAFF
NA | TRBV4-1 | CASSQSVTAVSEAFF
TRBD1 | TRBV4-1 | CASSQPGQAIYEQYF
NA | TRBV5-1 | CASAPVQPTYEQYF
NA | TRBV12-3/TRBV12-4 | CASSRRDTGGAFF
TRBD1 | TRBV7-6 | CASSPGTGETYEQYF
TRBD1 | TRBV7-9 | CASSLVTGVPYEQYF
NA | TRBV7-2 | CASSLAGGAGNTIYF
TRBD1 | TRBV7-9 | CASSLVTGGVYGYTF
NA | TRBV4-1 | CASSQPNGELFF
TRBD2 | TRBV7-8 | CASSLRAAGDTDTQYF